Below are 31 T cell receptor beta chains sequenced from a single sample in a study of graft-versus-host responses after intestinal transplantation. Here immunoSEQ multiplex PCR was the method, and the copy in TCRdb shows in-frame clones only, minus some. The data contain approximately 23,000 clones, over 35% of them singletons. Plating of 200,000 CFSE-labeled responder cells was done together with 200,000 irradiated, violet-dye-labeled stimulator cells. The sample consisted of alloreactive CD8+ T cells from a mixed lymphocyte reaction culture, taken before transplantation. As for subset: CFSE-low proliferating T cells sorted from roughly six-day pre-transplant mixed lymphocyte reaction (GvH or HvG direction). The receptors stem from a human patient who was an organ donor for intestinal transplantation.

This sequence joins TRBV7-2 and TRBJ2-7; D gene ambiguous. Trimming stripped 1 base from V and 1 base from J, with 11 bases between. Per germline, CDR1 SGHTA and CDR2 FQGNSA. CDR3 length: 15 residues. In nucleotides, the CDR3 is TGTGCCAGCAGCTTAGTTGCACTCCGTTCCTACGAGCAGTACTTC. Amino acid sequence: CASSLVALRSYEQYF.

The chain combines TRBV19 with TRBJ1-1; possible D gene TRBD1, 6 bases. Germline CDR1 reads LNHDA; CDR2 reads SQIVND (reference sequence). CDR3 length: 16 amino acids. V lost 3 bases, J lost 1 base, and 15 bases lay in between. This CDR3 reads CASSILTGAPNTEAFF. The CDR3, as DNA: TGTGCCAGTAGTATCCTGACAGGCGCACCGAACACTGAAGCTTTCTTT.

The chain joins TRBV6-6 to TRBJ1-2, with D maybe TRBD1 (5 bases). The germline gives CDR1 MNHNY, CDR2 SVGAGI (reference sequence). The CDR3 consists of 13 residues. V was shortened by 2 bases and J by 3 bases, with 7 bases between the two germline ends. CDR3 in amino acids: CASSYTGDYGYTF. CDR3 bases: TGTGCCAGCAGTTACACAGGTGACTATGGCTACACCTTC.

This clone was detected a few times. The J gene is TRBJ2-5, the V gene TRBV4-3, with a weak D call TRBD2 (5 bases). Germline V gives CDR1 LGHNA, CDR2 YSLEER. With 3 bases removed from V and 4 bases from J, the gap between germline ends came to 9 bases. The CDR3 totals 13 residues. The CDR3 DNA is TGCGCCAGCAGCCATCAGAGGGCAGAGACCCAGTACTTC. It yields the protein CASSHQRAETQYF.

The V and J genes are TRBV5-1 and TRBJ2-1, with D perhaps TRBD1 (6 bases). CDR1 and CDR2 (germline): SGHRS, YFSETQ. The CDR3 has 15 amino acids. Trimming shortened V by 2 bases and J by 3 bases, and 12 bases separated the two germline ends. The CDR3 here is CASSFLEGGYNEQFF. DNA of the CDR3: TGCGCCAGCAGCTTTCTAGAAGGGGGCTACAATGAGCAGTTCTTC.

This chain uses TRBV5-1 with TRBJ2-7, with D possibly called TRBD1 or TRBD2 (6 bases each). The CDR3 runs 16 residues. V was cut by 4 bases and J by 3 bases, with 20 bases left in between. Per germline, CDR1 SGHRS and CDR2 YFSETQ. The CDR3 coding sequence is TGCGCCAGCAGCCCGGAGGGGGGTCTTATCTTCTACGAGCAGTACTTC. This gives the protein CASSPEGGLIFYEQYF. The whole variable domain, filled in from reference TRBV5-1 and TRBJ2-7, reads KAGVTQTPRYLIKTRGQQVTLSCSPISGHRSVSWYQQTPGQGLQFLFEYFSETQRNKGNFPGRFSGRQFSNSRSEMNVSTLELGDSALYLCASSPEGGLIFYEQYFGPGTRLTVT.

This clone was counted only a few times. The chain uses TRBV27 and TRBJ2-7; D is possibly TRBD2 (6 bases). The CDR3 extends over 14 amino acids. Germline-derived CDR1 and CDR2 are MNHEY and SMNVEV (reference sequence). With 1 base removed from V and 6 bases from J, the gap between germline ends came to 13 bases. Here the CDR3 reads CASSLLGGDGEQYF. The CDR3 nucleotides are TGTGCCAGCAGTTTATTAGGCGGGGACGGCGAGCAGTACTTC.

The J gene is TRBJ2-7, the V gene TRBV13, with 13 bases matching TRBD2. The CDR3 runs 16 residues. Trimming removed 5 bases from V and 6 bases from J; junction bases left unmatched: 10. Germline V gene data show CDR1 as PRHDT and CDR2 as FYEKMQ (reference sequence). The CDR3 DNA reads TGTGCCAGCAGCCTACTCGGGACTAGCGGGAACGGCGAGCAGTACTTC. Translating gives CASSLLGTSGNGEQYF.

This rearrangement joins TRBV13 to TRBJ2-7, with 11 nucleotides matching TRBD2. This CDR3 contains 15 residues. J lost 4 bases, V lost 5 bases, and 7 bases had no gene match. Germline V gives CDR1 PRHDT, CDR2 FYEKMQ (reference sequence). CDR3 nucleotides: TGTGCCAGCAGCGGGCCGGGACTAGCGGTTTACGAGCAGTACTTC. This sequence encodes CASSGPGLAVYEQYF.

The table lists this clone with a few counts. The chain uses TRBV19 and TRBJ2-7, with 7 bases lining up with TRBD2. The CDR3 is 14 amino acids. The trim removed 3 bases at V and 1 base at J, leaving 3 bases unmatched. Germline V gene lookup returns CDR1 LNHDA and CDR2 SQIVND (reference sequence). CDR3 nucleotides: TGTGCCAGTAGTATGGCTAGCGGTTCCTACGAGCAGTACTTC. Translating it yields CASSMASGSYEQYF. The full variable domain, its missing parts supplied by reference TRBV19 and TRBJ2-7, is DGGITQSPKYLFRKEGQNVTLSCEQNLNHDAMYWYRQDPGQGLRLIYYSQIVNDFQKGDIAEGYSVSREKKESFPLTVTSAQKNPTAFYLCASSMASGSYEQYFGPGTRLTVT.

The V gene is TRBV5-4, the J gene TRBJ2-2; 7 bases match TRBD1. The germline gives CDR1 SGHNT, CDR2 YYREEE (reference sequence). V lost 5 bases to trimming and J lost 5 bases; unmatched junction nucleotides: 3. The CDR3 has 13 amino acids. CDR3 protein: CASSLTGTGELFF. The CDR3 DNA reads TGTGCCAGCAGTTTGACAGGGACCGGGGAGCTGTTTTTT.

This clone was seen only a few times. The chain has TRBV6-1 and TRBJ1-4; D gene uncertain. Germline V gene data show CDR1 as MNHNS and CDR2 as SASEGT. This CDR3 has 12 residues. Trimming shortened V by 1 base and J by 7 bases, and 4 bases separated the two germline ends. Here the CDR3 reads CASSEEGEKLFF. For the CDR3, the DNA is TGTGCCAGCAGTGAAGAGGGTGAAAAACTGTTTTTT.

CDR3 nucleotides: TGCGCCAGCAGCCAAGATAGTGCTAGCGCGAACACCGGGGAGCTGTTTTTT. Translation: CASSQDSASANTGELFF. The V call is TRBV4-1, the J call TRBJ2-2; D possibly corresponds to TRBD2 (6 bases). The CDR3 runs 17 residues. Germline V CDR1 and CDR2: MGHRA, YSYEKL. V lost 0 bases, J lost 0 bases, and 11 bases lay in between.

This clone appeared a few times. V and J are TRBV27 and TRBJ2-7; D gene ambiguous. The V end was cut by 4 bases, the J end by 2 bases, with 12 bases between. The CDR3 spans 14 residues. Germline lookup yields CDR1 MNHEY and CDR2 SMNVEV (reference sequence). The CDR3 loop reads CASSSWQSAYEQYF. The CDR3 DNA is TGTGCCAGCAGTTCCTGGCAGTCCGCCTACGAGCAGTACTTC.

The sample holds a few counts of this clone. The J gene is TRBJ2-7, the V gene TRBV5-1, with 8 bases lining up with TRBD1. Germline V CDR1 and CDR2: SGHRS, YFSETQ. Losses at the gene ends were 4 bases for V and 4 bases for J; bases not matched to a gene: 7. The CDR3 is 14 amino acids. In DNA, the CDR3 is TGCGCCAGCAGCCTCGGGACAGGACCTTACGAGCAGTACTTC. Its protein product is CASSLGTGPYEQYF.

This chain connects TRBV15 to TRBJ2-7; 8 bases line up with TRBD2. This CDR3 spans 15 amino acids. Germline trimming cut 0 bases from V and 4 bases from J; bases unmatched to any gene: 5. Germline V lookup: CDR1 LNHNV, CDR2 YYDKDF (reference sequence). In DNA, the CDR3 is TGTGCCACCAGCAGAGAGCCGGGAGGGGCATACGAGCAGTACTTC. Translated, it gives CATSREPGGAYEQYF. The complete variable domain, with remaining parts taken from reference TRBV15 and TRBJ2-7, reads DAMVIQNPRYQVTQFGKPVTLSCSQTLNHNVMYWYQQKSSQAPKLLFHYYDKDFNNEADTPDNFQSRRPNTSFCFLDIRSPGLGDTAMYLCATSREPGGAYEQYFGPGTRLTVT.

This clone was observed a few times. The chain has TRBV4-1 and TRBJ1-2, with a tentative D call TRBD1 (5 bases). CDR3 length: 14 amino acids. Per the germline V gene, CDR1 is MGHRA and CDR2 is YSYEKL. The V gene lost 0 bases and the J gene lost 5 bases, with 10 bases spanning the gap. CDR3 protein: CASSQDPGPYGYTF. For the CDR3, the DNA is TGCGCCAGCAGCCAAGATCCAGGGCCATATGGCTACACCTTC.

J is TRBJ1-5 and V is TRBV6-5, with D possibly being TRBD1 (5 bases). Trimming shortened V by 6 bases and J by 4 bases, and 10 bases separated the two germline ends. CDR3 length equals 13 residues. CDR1 and CDR2 from the germline V gene are MNHEY and SVGAGI. CDR3 bases: TGTGCCAGCAGGACAGTCCTGAATCAGCCCCAGCATTTT. Encoded protein: CASRTVLNQPQHF.

The V and J genes are TRBV6-1 and TRBJ1-4; D is uncertain. The CDR3 has 14 residues. Per the germline V gene, CDR1 is MNHNS and CDR2 is SASEGT. Trimming removed 2 bases from V and 5 bases from J, with 9 bases in between. CDR3 in amino acids: CASSESWENEKLFF. The CDR3 bases are TGTGCCAGCAGTGAAAGCTGGGAAAATGAAAAACTGTTTTTT.

This chain links TRBV29-1 with TRBJ2-2; the match to TRBD1 covers 10 bases. The CDR3 loop spans 14 amino acids. Germline-derived CDR1 and CDR2 are SQVTM and ANQGSEA. V lost 3 bases to trimming and J lost 6 bases; unmatched junction nucleotides: 4. DNA for the CDR3: TGCAGCGTTGATGCGGGACAGGGGCCCGGGGAGCTGTTTTTT. This sequence encodes CSVDAGQGPGELFF.

This chain joins TRBV7-9 and TRBJ2-1, with 7 bases aligning to TRBD2. The CDR3 has 14 residues. The germline V gene encodes CDR1 SEHNR and CDR2 FQNEAQ (reference sequence). The V gene end was trimmed by 1 base and the J gene end by 7 bases; junction bases not matched to a gene: 4. The CDR3, as DNA: TGTGCCAGCAGCTTAGGCGGGAGTAGGAATGAGCAGTTCTTC. Encoded protein: CASSLGGSRNEQFF.

The J gene is TRBJ2-6, the V gene TRBV30, with D maybe TRBD2 (5 bases). CDR3 length: 18 amino acids. The V gene lost 2 bases and the J gene lost 0 bases, with 17 bases spanning the gap. Germline CDR1 GTSNPN, CDR2 SVGIG (reference sequence). CDR3 DNA sequence: TGTGCCTGGAGTCCGCCGCGGGCCTGGTTCTCTGGGGCCAACGTCCTGACTTTC. Protein: CAWSPPRAWFSGANVLTF.

The CDR3 DNA reads as TGTGCCAGCAGCTTGCCCGGGACAGGGACGAACACCGGGGAGCTGTTTTTT. This sequence encodes CASSLPGTGTNTGELFF. This chain uses TRBV5-6 with TRBJ2-2; 9 nucleotides agree with TRBD1. J lost 0 bases, V lost 1 base, and 4 bases had no gene match. In germline, CDR1 is SGHDT, CDR2 YYEEEE. CDR3 length: 17 amino acids.

This clone was recorded a few times. CDR3: CASSFGGTDTQYF. The CDR3 DNA is TGTGCCAGCAGTTTTGGTGGCACAGATACGCAGTATTTT. J is TRBJ2-3 and V is TRBV28; D not certain. Germline values: CDR1 MDHEN, CDR2 SYDVKM. V was trimmed by 3 bases and J by 1 base, leaving 5 bases between them. The CDR3 contains 13 residues.

The V call is TRBV7-3, the J call TRBJ1-2, with a weak D call TRBD1 (5 bases). CDR1 and CDR2 (germline): SGHTA, FQGTGA. The CDR3 is 15 residues long. Trimming stripped 2 bases from V and 5 bases from J, with 15 bases between. This chain's CDR3 is CASSLEGLMIYGYTF. DNA of the CDR3: TGTGCCAGCAGCTTAGAGGGACTTATGATTTATGGCTACACCTTC.

This clone was counted only a few times. V gene TRBV5-5 combines with J gene TRBJ1-2; D is uncertain. CDR3 length: 13 residues. Trimming stripped 1 base from V and 8 bases from J, with 12 bases between. Looked up from germline, CDR1 is SGHKS and CDR2 is YYEKEE (reference sequence). The DNA of the CDR3 is TGTGCCAGCAGCTTGTCCCAGACTGGGGGCTACACCTTC. As protein: CASSLSQTGGYTF.

The chain carries TRBV6-1 and TRBJ2-3, with 9 bases matching TRBD2. The CDR3 spans 15 residues. Germline lookup yields CDR1 MNHNS and CDR2 SASEGT. The ends lost 6 bases at V and 6 bases at J; junction bases unmatched: 10. The CDR3 DNA follows: TGTGCCAGCAGAAACTGGGGACTAGCAACGGATACGCAGTATTTT. Protein sequence: CASRNWGLATDTQYF.

The genes are TRBV4-1 and TRBJ2-7; D may be TRBD1 (6 bases). Per the germline V gene, CDR1 is MGHRA and CDR2 is YSYEKL. CDR3 size: 13 residues. The germline V and J ends were trimmed by 6 bases and 3 bases, with 12 bases remaining between them. The CDR3 DNA sequence: TGCGCCAGCAGTCTTGGACAGCTCTACGAGCAGTACTTC. It specifies CASSLGQLYEQYF.

This clone was picked up a small number of times. The chain joins TRBV4-3 to TRBJ2-1; D is uncertain. The CDR3 sequence is 15 residues long. The germline V and J ends were trimmed by 0 bases and 4 bases, with 10 bases remaining between them. Per the germline V gene, CDR1 is LGHNA and CDR2 is YSLEER. CDR3 loop: CASSQDPTGYNEQFF. The DNA of the CDR3 is TGCGCCAGCAGCCAAGACCCAACTGGGTACAATGAGCAGTTCTTC.

This chain uses TRBV6-5 with TRBJ1-1; tentative D call: TRBD1 (6 bases). Germline V CDR1 and CDR2: MNHEY, SVGAGI. The CDR3 has 14 amino acids. V lost 2 bases, J lost 4 bases, and 11 bases lay in between. The CDR3, as DNA: TGTGCCAGCAGTTACGTAACAGGGACCACTGAAGCTTTCTTT. This encodes CASSYVTGTTEAFF.

V usage is TRBV5-6 and J usage is TRBJ2-7; 7 bases agree with TRBD2. The V gene's germline CDR1 is SGHDT and CDR2 YYEEEE. This CDR3 spans 15 amino acids. After removal of 3 bases from V and 2 bases from J, the junction contained 8 bases not matched to a gene. CDR3 sequence (DNA): TGTGCCAGCAGCTCTTATGGGGACTACCCCTACGAGCAGTACTTC. This translates into CASSSYGDYPYEQYF.